Following are 20 T cell receptor beta chains from one sample sequenced in a study of OX40 agonist ivuxolimab in advanced cancers. TCRdb's table, derived via immunoSEQ multiplex PCR, lists solely in-frame clones and lacks some. Of about 78,000 clones listed, roughly 83% were seen once; the top ten hold 2.1%. The specimen was CD4+ or CD8+ T cells sorted from blood, collected in a trial of the OX40 agonist ivuxolimab. Source of these receptors: an adult with an advanced solid tumor such as melanoma, head and neck, liver or kidney cancer.

V and J are TRBV28 and TRBJ1-3; possible D gene TRBD1, 6 bases. CDR1 and CDR2 from the germline V gene are MDHEN and SYDVKM. Trimming pared 6 bases from V and 9 bases from J, leaving 27 bases between. CDR3 length: 17 amino acids. The CDR3 DNA sequence: TGTGCCAGCAGCCCCCGTACCCCCGGGGGCAGAAGTCGCACCATATATTTT. Amino acids: CASSPRTPGGRSRTIYF.

The chain couples TRBV2 to TRBJ1-1; D gene unclear. The V end was cut by 4 bases, the J end by 3 bases, with 6 bases between. The CDR3 sequence is 12 residues long. Germline V CDR1 and CDR2: SNHLY, FYNNEI. The CDR3 coding sequence is TGTGCCAGCAGTGCCACCGACACTGAAGCTTTCTTT. Its protein product is CASSATDTEAFF.

This chain connects TRBV4-1 to TRBJ1-6, with D unresolved. Germline V CDR1 and CDR2: MGHRA, YSYEKL. The CDR3 spans 16 residues. Deletions cut 7 bases from V and 0 bases from J, with 13 bases between. CDR3 in DNA: TGCGCCAGCACCCCCGGCAGGTCCTCCTATAATTCACCCCTCCACTTT. Its protein is CASTPGRSSYNSPLHF.

The chain recombines TRBV10-2 with TRBJ1-5; no clear D gene. The CDR3 is made up of 13 amino acids. The germline V gene encodes CDR1 WSHSY and CDR2 SAAADI. Trimming removed 1 base from V and 1 base from J, with 2 bases in between. The CDR3 loop reads CASSELSNQPQHF. The CDR3 nucleotides read TGCGCCAGCAGTGAGTTAAGCAATCAGCCCCAGCATTTT.

The V call is TRBV19, the J call TRBJ1-1; no reliable D call. The germline V gene encodes CDR1 LNHDA and CDR2 SQIVND (reference sequence). CDR3 size: 14 residues. Trimming left V 1 base short and J 1 base short, with 7 bases between. The CDR3 region is CASSIARGNTEAFF. The CDR3 bases are TGTGCCAGTAGTATAGCGAGAGGGAACACTGAAGCTTTCTTT.

The rearrangement joins TRBV7-2 to TRBJ2-3; perhaps D is TRBD1 or TRBD2 (5 bases each). Germline CDR1 reads SGHTA; CDR2 reads FQGNSA. Trimming removed 2 bases from V and 12 bases from J, with 21 bases in between. The CDR3 is 15 amino acids. CDR3 in amino acids: CASSLTRDPESRQYF. As DNA, the CDR3 is TGTGCCAGCAGCTTAACCCGGGACCCCGAAAGCCGCCAGTATTTT.

CDR3 sequence reads: CASSLEGVRRSSYNEQFF. CDR3 in DNA: TGTGCCAGCAGCTTAGAAGGGGTTCGGCGGAGCTCCTACAATGAGCAGTTCTTC. This chain connects TRBV11-2 to TRBJ2-1, with D maybe TRBD1 (5 bases). The CDR3 is 18 amino acids. Looked up from germline, CDR1 is SGHAT and CDR2 is FQNNGV. V was pared by 0 bases and J by 0 bases, with 15 bases between.

The chain carries TRBV5-8 and TRBJ2-1, with D hard to call. CDR3 length: 13 amino acids. Trimming took 6 bases from V and 5 from J, leaving 12 bases between them. Germline lookup yields CDR1 SGHTS and CDR2 YDEGEE. The CDR3 loop reads CASNLHSNNEQFF. CDR3 DNA sequence: TGTGCCAGCAACCTACATTCGAACAATGAGCAGTTCTTC.

The CDR3 loop reads CASSPLPRRGYGYTF. CDR3 sequence (DNA): TGCGCCAGCAGCCCCCTACCGCGGAGGGGCTATGGCTACACCTTC. The rearrangement uses TRBV5-1 and TRBJ1-2, with D maybe TRBD1 (5 bases). CDR1 SGHRS and CDR2 YFSETQ come from the germline V gene. The CDR3 sequence is 15 residues long. Trimming cost V 4 bases and J 4 bases, with 17 bases left between them.

The V and J genes are TRBV19 and TRBJ1-2; D not resolved. Germline CDR1 and CDR2: LNHDA and SQIVND (reference sequence). V was pared by 8 bases and J by 6 bases, with 13 bases between. CDR3 size: 12 residues. CDR3 DNA sequence: TGTGCCAGTGGGAGAGCCCGGGATGGCTACACCTTC. It yields the protein CASGRARDGYTF.

The V gene is TRBV18, the J gene TRBJ1-1; D call uncertain. This CDR3 has 13 residues. V lost 5 bases and J lost 1, with 8 bases in between. CDR1 is KGHSH and CDR2 is LQKENI in the germline V gene. This CDR3 reads CASSGNTNTEAFF. CDR3 in DNA: TGTGCCAGCTCAGGGAACACGAACACTGAAGCTTTCTTT. Combining the CDR3 with reference TRBV18 and TRBJ1-1 gives the whole variable domain NAGVMQNPRHLVRRRGQEARLRCSPMKGHSHVYWYRQLPEEGLKFMVYLQKENIIDESGMPKERFSAEFPKEGPSILRIQQVVRGDSAAYFCASSGNTNTEAFFGQGTRLTVV.

The V gene is TRBV30, the J gene TRBJ2-3; a weak D match, TRBD1 (5 bases). There are 15 residues in the CDR3. V was clipped by 2 bases and J by 1 base, with 13 bases between them. CDR1 is GTSNPN and CDR2 is SVGIG in the germline V gene (reference sequence). Here the CDR3 reads CAWSTGQTGTDTQYF. In DNA, the CDR3 is TGTGCCTGGAGTACCGGACAAACGGGCACAGATACGCAGTATTTT.

The rearrangement links TRBV27 to TRBJ1-2; 10 bases line up with TRBD1. After removal of 7 bases from V and 1 base from J, the junction contained 12 bases not matched to a gene. Germline V gene sequence: CDR1 MNHEY, CDR2 SMNVEV (reference sequence). The CDR3 is 17 residues long. DNA for the CDR3: TGTGCCAGCACCTTCAGAAGTGGGGACAGGGGTAACTATGGCTACACCTTC. It specifies CASTFRSGDRGNYGYTF.

This rearrangement joins TRBV12-5 to TRBJ1-5, with a tentative D call TRBD1 (6 bases). CDR3 length: 17 residues. Germline V CDR1 and CDR2: LGHNT, FRNRAP. Deletions cut 4 bases from V and 6 bases from J, with 22 bases between. This chain's CDR3 is CASGSQTLGTPAQPQHF. CDR3 DNA sequence: TGTGCTAGTGGTTCCCAAACGTTGGGGACACCTGCTCAGCCCCAGCATTTT. The whole variable domain, filled in from reference TRBV12-5 and TRBJ1-5, reads DARVTQTPRHKVTEMGQEVTMRCQPILGHNTVFWYRQTMMQGLELLAYFRNRAPLDDSGMPKDRFSAEMPDATLATLKIQPSEPRDSAVYFCASGSQTLGTPAQPQHFGDGTRLSIL.

The chain recombines TRBV4-2 with TRBJ2-3; no reliable D call. V lost 0 bases and J 3 bases, leaving 10 bases between the germline ends. Germline V gives CDR1 LGHNA, CDR2 YNFKEQ. There are 15 residues in the CDR3. CDR3 amino acids: CASSQESLATDTQYF. CDR3 coding DNA: TGTGCCAGCAGCCAAGAGTCCCTCGCGACAGATACGCAGTATTTT.

The rearrangement joins TRBV19 to TRBJ1-1; D possibly corresponds to TRBD1 (6 bases). Trimming took 5 bases from V and 0 from J, leaving 13 bases between them. The CDR3 spans 15 residues. From germline, CDR1 is LNHDA and CDR2 SQIVND (reference sequence). The CDR3 DNA follows: TGTGCCAGTAGTCCCACAGGGACGATGAACACTGAAGCTTTCTTT. The encoded protein is CASSPTGTMNTEAFF.

In its sample, this clone was seen once. The J gene is TRBJ2-1, the V gene TRBV25-1; 8 nucleotides match TRBD2. V shed 2 bases and J 3 bases; nucleotides not matched to a gene: 3. The CDR3 is made up of 15 amino acids. CDR1 is MGHDK, CDR2 SYGVNS, per germline. In DNA, the CDR3 is TGTGCCAGCAGTGAAGGGACTAGAGGCTACAATGAGCAGTTCTTC. Protein product: CASSEGTRGYNEQFF.

The gene calls are TRBV5-1 and TRBJ2-5; D is unclear. The germline V gene encodes CDR1 SGHRS and CDR2 YFSETQ. The CDR3 extends over 15 amino acids. The V end was cut by 0 bases, the J end by 1 base, with 10 bases between. This CDR3 reads CASSLGRTSQETQYF. CDR3 nucleotides: TGCGCCAGCAGCTTGGGACGGACGTCCCAAGAGACCCAGTACTTC.

The V and J genes are TRBV6-6 and TRBJ2-7; TRBD1 matches 8 bases. V was pared by 5 bases and J by 4 bases, with 10 bases of the junction left unmatched. The CDR3 has 15 amino acids. CDR1 MNHNY and CDR2 SVGAGI come from the germline V gene (reference sequence). Written as DNA, the CDR3 is TGTGCCAGCAGTGATCAGGGGGCGGATGGATACGAGCAGTACTTC. Its translation: CASSDQGADGYEQYF.

V and J are TRBV7-9 and TRBJ2-1; 9 nucleotides match TRBD1. The germline V gene encodes CDR1 SEHNR and CDR2 FQNEAQ (reference sequence). With 5 bases clipped from V and 3 bases from J, the junction kept 2 bases outside the gene matches. CDR3 length equals 14 residues. The CDR3 protein is CASSTGQGYNEQFF. The CDR3 coding sequence is TGTGCCAGCAGCACGGGACAGGGCTACAATGAGCAGTTCTTC. Together with reference TRBV7-9 and TRBJ2-1, the CDR3 gives the full variable domain: DTGVSQNPRHKITKRGQNVTFRCDPISEHNRLYWYRQTLGQGPEFLTYFQNEAQLEKSRLLSDRFSAERPKGSFSTLEIQRTEQGDSAMYLCASSTGQGYNEQFFGPGTRLTVL.